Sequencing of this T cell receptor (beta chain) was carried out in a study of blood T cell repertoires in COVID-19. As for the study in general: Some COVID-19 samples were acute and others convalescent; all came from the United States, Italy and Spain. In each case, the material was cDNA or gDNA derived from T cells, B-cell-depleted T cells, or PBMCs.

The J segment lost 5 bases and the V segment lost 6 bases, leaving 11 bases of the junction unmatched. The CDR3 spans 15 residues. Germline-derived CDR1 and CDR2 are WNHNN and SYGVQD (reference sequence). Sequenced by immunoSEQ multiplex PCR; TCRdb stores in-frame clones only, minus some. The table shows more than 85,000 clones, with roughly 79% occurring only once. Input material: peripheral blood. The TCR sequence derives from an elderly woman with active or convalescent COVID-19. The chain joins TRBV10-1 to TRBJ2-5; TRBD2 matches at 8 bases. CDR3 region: CASSPGTSMGETQYF. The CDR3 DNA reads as TGCGCCAGCAGCCCCGGGACTAGTATGGGGGAGACCCAGTACTTC.